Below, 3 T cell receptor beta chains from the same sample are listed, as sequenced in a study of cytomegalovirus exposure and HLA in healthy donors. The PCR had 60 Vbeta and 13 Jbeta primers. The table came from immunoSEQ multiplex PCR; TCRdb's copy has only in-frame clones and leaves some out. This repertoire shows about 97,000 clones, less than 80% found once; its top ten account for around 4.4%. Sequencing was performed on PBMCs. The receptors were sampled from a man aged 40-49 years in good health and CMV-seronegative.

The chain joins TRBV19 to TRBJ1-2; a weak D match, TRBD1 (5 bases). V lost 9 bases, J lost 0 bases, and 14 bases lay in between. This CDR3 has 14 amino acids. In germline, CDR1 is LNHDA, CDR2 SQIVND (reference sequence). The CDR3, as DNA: TGTGCCAGCGCCCCGGGGGGACCTAACTATGGCTACACCTTC. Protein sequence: CASAPGGPNYGYTF.

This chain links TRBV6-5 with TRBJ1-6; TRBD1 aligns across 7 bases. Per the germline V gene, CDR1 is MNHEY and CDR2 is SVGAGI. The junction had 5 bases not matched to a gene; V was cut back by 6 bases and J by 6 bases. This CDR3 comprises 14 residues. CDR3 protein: CASSRDSLNSPLHF. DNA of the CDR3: TGTGCCAGCAGCCGGGACAGCCTTAATTCACCCCTCCACTTT.

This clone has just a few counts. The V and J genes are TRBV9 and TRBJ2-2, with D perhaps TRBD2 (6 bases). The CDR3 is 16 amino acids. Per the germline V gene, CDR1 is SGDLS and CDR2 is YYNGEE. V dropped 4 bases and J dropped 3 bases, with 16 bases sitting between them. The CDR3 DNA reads TGTGCCAGCAGCCCCCGGAGGGGCGAGTACACCGGGGAGCTGTTTTTT. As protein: CASSPRRGEYTGELFF.